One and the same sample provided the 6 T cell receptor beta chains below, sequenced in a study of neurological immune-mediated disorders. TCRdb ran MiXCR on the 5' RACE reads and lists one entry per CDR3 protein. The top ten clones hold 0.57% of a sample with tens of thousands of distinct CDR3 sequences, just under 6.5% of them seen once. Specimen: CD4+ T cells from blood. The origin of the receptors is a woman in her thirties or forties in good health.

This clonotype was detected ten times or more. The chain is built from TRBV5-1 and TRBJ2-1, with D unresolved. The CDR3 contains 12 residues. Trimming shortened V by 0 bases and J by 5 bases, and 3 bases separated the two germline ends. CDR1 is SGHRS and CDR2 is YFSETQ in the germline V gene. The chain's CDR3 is CASSLEDNEQFF. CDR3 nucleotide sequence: TGCGCCAGCAGCTTGGAGGACAATGAGCAGTTCTTC.

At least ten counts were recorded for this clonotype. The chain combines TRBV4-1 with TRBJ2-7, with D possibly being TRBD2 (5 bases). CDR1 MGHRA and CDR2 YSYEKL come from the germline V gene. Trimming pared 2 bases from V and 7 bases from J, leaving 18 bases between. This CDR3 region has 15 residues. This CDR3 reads CASSQSEGRAREQYF. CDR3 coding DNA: TGCGCCAGCAGCCAAAGTGAGGGTAGGGCTCGAGAGCAGTACTTC.

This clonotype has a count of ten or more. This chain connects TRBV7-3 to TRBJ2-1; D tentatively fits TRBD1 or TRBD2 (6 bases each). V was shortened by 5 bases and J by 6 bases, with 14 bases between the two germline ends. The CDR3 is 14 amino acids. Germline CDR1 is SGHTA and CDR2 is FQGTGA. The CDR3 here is CASSGGLGPNEQFF. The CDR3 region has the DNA TGTGCCAGCAGCGGGGGGCTAGGCCCCAATGAGCAGTTCTTC.

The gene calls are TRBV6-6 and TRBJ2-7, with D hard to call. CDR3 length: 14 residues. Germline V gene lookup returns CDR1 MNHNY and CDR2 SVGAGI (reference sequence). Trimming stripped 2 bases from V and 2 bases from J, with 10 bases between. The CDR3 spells CASSYSEGAYEQYF. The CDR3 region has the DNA TGTGCCAGCAGTTACAGCGAAGGCGCCTACGAGCAGTACTTC.

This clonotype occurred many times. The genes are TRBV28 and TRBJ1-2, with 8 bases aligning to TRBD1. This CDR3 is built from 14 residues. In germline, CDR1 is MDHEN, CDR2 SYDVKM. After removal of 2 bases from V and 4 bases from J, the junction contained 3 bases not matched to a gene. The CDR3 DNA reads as TGTGCCAGCAGTTTAGGGCAGGGGGCCTATGGCTACACCTTC. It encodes CASSLGQGAYGYTF.

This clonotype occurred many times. CDR3 sequence: CASSEEEGGTYEQYF. CDR3 in DNA: TGTGCCAGCAGTGAAGAGGAGGGAGGGACCTACGAGCAGTACTTC. The chain has TRBV2 and TRBJ2-7; 7 bases are a match to TRBD2. Germline assignment: CDR1 SNHLY and CDR2 FYNNEI. The CDR3 length is 15 residues. J gave up 2 bases and V 1 base, and 5 bases lay outside the gene matches.